The 5 T cell receptor beta chains below all came from one sample that was sequenced in a study of beta chain features in type 1 diabetes. General observations from the study: Shorter TCRB CDR3s, moderately but significantly so, were found in Type 1 diabetes patients in all four CD4+ subsets.

No antigen has been identified for these receptors. The study reverse transcribed the entire isolated RNA, so it sequenced expressed TCRB transcripts. Sequencing used immunoSEQ multiplex PCR; TCRdb keeps in-frame clones, though not all of them. This table holds a few hundred thousand clones, 14% found once. The sequenced sample was naive CD4+ T cells from blood. The receptors shown here come from a young man with type 1 diabetes.

This clone occurred a few times. V gene TRBV6-5 combines with J gene TRBJ2-7; TRBD2 aligns across 9 bases. This CDR3 has 15 residues. V lost 0 bases, J lost 3 bases, and 3 bases stayed unmatched. Germline V CDR1 and CDR2: MNHEY, SVGAGI. Here the CDR3 DNA reads TGTGCCAGCAGTTACTCGGGTAGCGGGAGCTACGAGCAGTACTTC. Protein product: CASSYSGSGSYEQYF.

The genes are TRBV30 and TRBJ1-2, with a possible D match to TRBD1 (5 bases). V was trimmed by 3 bases and J by 4 bases, leaving 9 bases between them. Germline CDR1 and CDR2: GTSNPN and SVGIG (reference sequence). This CDR3 is 12 amino acids long. The CDR3 bases are TGTGCCTGGAGCCAGGGAAGCTATGGCTACACCTTC. Translation gives CAWSQGSYGYTF.

In this sample, this clone turned up a few times. The chain joins TRBV5-1 to TRBJ2-5; 7 bases are a match to TRBD1. From germline, CDR1 is SGHRS and CDR2 YFSETQ. CDR3 length: 16 amino acids. V lost 0 bases to trimming and J lost 4 bases; unmatched junction nucleotides: 9. The CDR3 sequence is CASSLAAGGMGETQYF. For the CDR3, the DNA is TGCGCCAGCAGCTTGGCGGCAGGGGGTATGGGAGAGACCCAGTACTTC.

The J gene is TRBJ1-2, the V gene TRBV4-2; D remains ambiguous. V lost 1 base and J 4 bases, leaving 16 bases between the germline ends. Germline V lookup: CDR1 LGHNA, CDR2 YNFKEQ. This CDR3 contains 16 residues. The CDR3 loop is CASSQVSRQRAYGYTF. The CDR3, as DNA: TGTGCCAGCAGCCAAGTTTCGCGGCAGAGGGCCTATGGCTACACCTTC.

This chain uses TRBV28 with TRBJ2-4, with 10 nucleotides matching TRBD1. The germline V gene has CDR1 MDHEN and CDR2 SYDVKM. After removal of 7 bases from V and 8 bases from J, the junction contained 8 bases not matched to a gene. This CDR3 contains 14 residues. The CDR3 reads CASTPPTGGHIQYF. The CDR3 nucleotides read TGTGCCAGCACCCCTCCGACAGGGGGCCACATTCAGTACTTC.